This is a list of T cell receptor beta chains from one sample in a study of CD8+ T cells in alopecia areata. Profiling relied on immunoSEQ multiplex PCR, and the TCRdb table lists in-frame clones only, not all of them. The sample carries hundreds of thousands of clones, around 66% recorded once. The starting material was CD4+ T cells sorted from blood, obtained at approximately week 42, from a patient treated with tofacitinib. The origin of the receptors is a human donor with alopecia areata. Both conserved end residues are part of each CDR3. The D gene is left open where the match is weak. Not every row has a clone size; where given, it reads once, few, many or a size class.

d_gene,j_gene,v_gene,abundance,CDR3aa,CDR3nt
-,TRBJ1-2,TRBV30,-,CAWSVSRFQLYGYTF,TGTGCCTGGAGTGTAAGCCGCTTTCAGCTTTATGGCTACACCTTC
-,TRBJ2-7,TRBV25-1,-,CASSELAVNYEQYF,TGTGCCAGCAGTGAATTGGCAGTCAACTACGAGCAGTACTTC
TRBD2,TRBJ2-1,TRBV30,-,CAWSALAIHEQFF,TGTGCCTGGAGTGCACTAGCGATCCATGAGCAGTTCTTC
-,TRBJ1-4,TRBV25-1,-,CASSPGGAGRKLFF,TGTGCCAGCAGTCCGGGGGGGGCCGGACGGAAACTGTTTTTT
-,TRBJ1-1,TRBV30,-,CAWSGGVNTEAFF,TGTGCCTGGAGTGGAGGGGTTAACACTGAAGCTTTCTTT
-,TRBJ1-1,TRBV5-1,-,CASSAEDRPNTEAFF,TGCGCCAGCAGCGCAGAGGACAGACCTAACACTGAAGCTTTCTTT
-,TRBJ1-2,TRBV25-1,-,CASMSGVYGYTF,TGTGCCAGCATGTCAGGGGTCTATGGCTACACCTTC
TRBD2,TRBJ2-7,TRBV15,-,CATSRDYGGGAYEQYF,TGTGCCACCAGCAGAGATTACGGCGGGGGGGCCTACGAGCAGTACTTC
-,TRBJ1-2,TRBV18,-,CASSAIRGVSGYTF,TGTGCCAGCTCAGCTATCAGGGGAGTGAGTGGCTACACCTTC
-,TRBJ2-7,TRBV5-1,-,CASSLALGPSGEQYF,TGCGCCAGCAGCTTGGCCCTGGGACCCAGCGGCGAGCAGTACTTC
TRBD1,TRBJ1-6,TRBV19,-,CASQPGQGSPLHF,TGTGCCAGTCAACCGGGACAGGGCTCACCCCTCCACTTT
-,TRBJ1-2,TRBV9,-,CASSSQGRDYGYTF,TGTGCCAGCAGTTCCCAGGGGCGGGACTATGGCTACACCTTC
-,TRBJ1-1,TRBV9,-,CASSVESGNTEAFF,TGTGCCAGCAGCGTAGAATCGGGGAACACTGAAGCTTTCTTT
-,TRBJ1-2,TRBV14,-,CASSQDFGTNYGYTF,TGTGCCAGCAGCCAAGATTTCGGCACTAACTATGGCTACACCTTC
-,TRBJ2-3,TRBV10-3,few,CAISELGSDTQYF,TGTGCCATCAGTGAGTTAGGGTCAGATACGCAGTATTTT
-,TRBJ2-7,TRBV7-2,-,CASSLERTERKQYF,TGTGCCAGCAGCTTAGAGAGGACAGAACGGAAGCAGTACTTC
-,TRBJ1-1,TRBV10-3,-,CAISTSGPNTEAFF,TGTGCCATCAGTACATCGGGACCAAACACTGAAGCTTTCTTT
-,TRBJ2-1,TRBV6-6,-,CASSYSGNEQFF,TGTGCCAGCAGTTACTCAGGCAATGAGCAGTTCTTC
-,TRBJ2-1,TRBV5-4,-,CASSVGPYNEQFF,TGTGCCAGCAGCGTGGGCCCATACAATGAGCAGTTCTTC
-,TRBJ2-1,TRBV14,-,CASSQVGGNNEQFF,TGTGCCAGCAGCCAAGTCGGGGGAAACAATGAGCAGTTCTTC
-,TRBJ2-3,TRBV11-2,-,CASSRGGGQYF,TGTGCTAGCAGTCGGGGAGGGGGTCAGTATTTT
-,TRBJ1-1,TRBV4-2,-,CASSQKTKRDTEAFF,TGTGCCAGCAGCCAAAAAACCAAGCGCGACACTGAAGCTTTCTTT
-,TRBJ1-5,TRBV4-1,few,CASSLTENQPQHF,TGCGCCAGCAGCCTTACGGAGAATCAGCCCCAGCATTTT
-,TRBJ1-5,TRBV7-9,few,CASSLGSSGNQPQHF,TGTGCCAGCAGCTTAGGCAGTTCGGGCAATCAGCCCCAGCATTTT
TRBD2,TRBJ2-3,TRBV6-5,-,CASSRLAGGPDTQYF,TGTGCCAGCAGCAGACTAGCGGGGGGGCCAGATACGCAGTATTTT
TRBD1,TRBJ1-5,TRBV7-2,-,CASSPGTGNTKPNQPQHF,TGTGCCAGCAGCCCCGGGACAGGGAACACCAAACCTAATCAGCCCCAGCATTTT
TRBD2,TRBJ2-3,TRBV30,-,CAWSVPAGRTDTQYF,TGTGCCTGGAGTGTTCCAGCGGGGCGCACAGATACGCAGTATTTT
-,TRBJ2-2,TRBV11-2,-,CASSLAGAGELFF,TGTGCCAGCAGCTTAGCAGGGGCCGGGGAGCTGTTTTTT
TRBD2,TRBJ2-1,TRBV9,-,CASSALAGGGEQFF,TGTGCCAGCAGCGCACTAGCGGGGGGAGGTGAGCAGTTCTTC
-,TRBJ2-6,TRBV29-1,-,CSVEQGLGGANVLTF,TGCAGCGTTGAGCAGGGTCTAGGTGGGGCCAACGTCCTGACTTTC
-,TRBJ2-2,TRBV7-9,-,CASSPRGTGELFF,TGTGCCAGCAGCCCCCGAGGCACCGGGGAGCTGTTTTTT
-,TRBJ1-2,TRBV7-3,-,CASSPGGRGYGYTF,TGTGCCAGCAGCCCCGGGGGGCGAGGTTATGGCTACACCTTC
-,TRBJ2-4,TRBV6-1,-,CASSEAPLGSSDF,TGTGCCAGCAGTGAAGCGCCCCTAGGTTCATCGGACTTC
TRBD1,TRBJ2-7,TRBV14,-,CASSRFSGGYEQYF,TGTGCCAGCAGCCGTTTCTCAGGGGGCTACGAGCAGTACTTC
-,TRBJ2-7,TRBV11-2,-,CARTGTPRNEQYF,TGTGCCAGAACCGGGACACCCCGAAACGAGCAGTACTTC
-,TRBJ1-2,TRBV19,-,CATASGGGYGYTF,TGTGCCACGGCAAGTGGGGGAGGCTATGGCTACACCTTC
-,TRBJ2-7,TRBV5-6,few,CASSLGQGSYEQYF,TGTGCCAGCAGCTTGGGCCAGGGGTCCTACGAGCAGTACTTC
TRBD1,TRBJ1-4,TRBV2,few,CASSDSGRGELFF,TGTGCCAGCAGTGATTCCGGCAGGGGGGAACTGTTTTTT
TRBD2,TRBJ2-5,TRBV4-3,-,CASSQDTSGGQETQYF,TGCGCCAGCAGCCAAGATACTAGCGGGGGCCAAGAGACCCAGTACTTC
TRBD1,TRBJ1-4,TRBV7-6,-,CASSLLTGESSEKLFF,TGTGCCAGCAGCTTGCTCACAGGGGAGAGTAGTGAAAAACTGTTTTTT